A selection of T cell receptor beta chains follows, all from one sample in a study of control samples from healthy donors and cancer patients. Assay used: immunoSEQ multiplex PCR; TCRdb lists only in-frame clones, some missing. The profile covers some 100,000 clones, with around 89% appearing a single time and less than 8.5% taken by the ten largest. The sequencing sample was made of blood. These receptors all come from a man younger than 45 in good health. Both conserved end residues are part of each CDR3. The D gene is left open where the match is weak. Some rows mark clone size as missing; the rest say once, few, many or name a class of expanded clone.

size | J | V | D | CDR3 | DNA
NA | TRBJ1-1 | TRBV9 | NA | CASSLGLVHTEAFF | TGTGCCAGCAGCCTGGGGTTAGTCCACACTGAAGCTTTCTTT
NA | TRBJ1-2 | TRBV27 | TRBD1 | CASSYGGQAYGYTF | TGTGCCAGCAGTTATGGGGGACAGGCCTATGGCTACACCTTC
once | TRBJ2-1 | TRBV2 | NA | CASSPNYMGDEQFF | TGTGCCAGCAGTCCTAACTATATGGGCGATGAGCAGTTCTTC
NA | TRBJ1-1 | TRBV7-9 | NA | CASSFWGNTEAFF | TGTGCCAGCAGCTTTTGGGGGAACACTGAAGCTTTCTTT
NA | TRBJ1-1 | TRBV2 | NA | CASTSDTTNTEAFF | TGTGCCAGCACCTCGGACACCACGAACACTGAAGCTTTCTTT
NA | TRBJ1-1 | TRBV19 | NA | CASALTVNTEAFF | TGTGCCAGTGCCCTGACGGTGAACACTGAAGCTTTCTTT
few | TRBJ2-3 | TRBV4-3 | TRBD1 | CASSQDRIRTGWDTDTQYF | TGCGCCAGCAGCCAAGATCGAATTCGGACAGGGTGGGATACAGATACGCAGTATTTT
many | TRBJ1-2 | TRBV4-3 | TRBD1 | CASSQDLGTRTGNYGYTF | TGCGCCAGCAGCCAAGACTTGGGCACCCGGACAGGGAACTATGGCTACACCTTC
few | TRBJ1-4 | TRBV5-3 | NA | CARSCHSLRAGTNEKLFF | TGTGCCAGAAGCTGCCACAGTCTAAGGGCCGGGACTAATGAAAAACTGTTTTTT
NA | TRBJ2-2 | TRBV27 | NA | CASSVLMGTVAGELFF | TGTGCCAGCAGTGTCTTGATGGGGACCGTCGCCGGGGAGCTGTTTTTT
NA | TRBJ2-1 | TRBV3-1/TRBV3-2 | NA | CASSQGREQFF | TGTGCCAGCAGCCAAGGACGGGAGCAGTTCTTC
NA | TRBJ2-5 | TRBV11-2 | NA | CASSLYPQFQETQYF | TGTGCCAGCAGCTTATATCCGCAGTTCCAAGAGACCCAGTACTTC
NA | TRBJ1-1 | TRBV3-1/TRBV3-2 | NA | CTSSQDLSGRKNTEAFF | TGTACCAGCAGCCAAGATCTCTCGGGGAGAAAGAACACTGAAGCTTTCTTT
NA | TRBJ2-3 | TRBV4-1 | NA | CASSGFLGAKHGTDTQYF | TGCGCCAGCAGCGGCTTCTTGGGGGCCAAACACGGCACAGATACGCAGTATTTT
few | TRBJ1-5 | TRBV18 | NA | CASSPGAEQPQHF | TGTGCCAGCTCACCAGGGGCGGAGCAGCCCCAGCATTTT
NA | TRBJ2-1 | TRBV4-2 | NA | CASSSHNEQFF | TGTGCCAGCAGCTCTCACAATGAGCAGTTCTTC
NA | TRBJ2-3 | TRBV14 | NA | CASSEGPGWTDTQYF | TGTGCCAGCAGCGAAGGTCCAGGTTGGACAGATACGCAGTATTTT
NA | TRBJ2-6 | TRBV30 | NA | CAWIPRGGSGANVLTF | TGTGCCTGGATCCCACGTGGTGGTTCCGGGGCCAACGTCCTGACTTTC
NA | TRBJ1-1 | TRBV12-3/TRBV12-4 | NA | CASSLRVQLGAFF | TGTGCCAGCAGTCTCCGGGTTCAGCTGGGAGCTTTCTTT
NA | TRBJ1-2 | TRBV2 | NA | CASRAQTTANYGYTF | TGTGCCAGCAGAGCACAAACCACAGCTAACTATGGCTACACCTTC
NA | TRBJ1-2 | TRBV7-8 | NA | CASSFGVGGGYTF | TGTGCCAGCAGCTTCGGAGTAGGAGGAGGCTACACCTTC
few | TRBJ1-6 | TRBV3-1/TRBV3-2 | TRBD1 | CASSQMTGRSPLHF | TGTGCCAGCAGCCAGATGACAGGGAGATCACCCCTCCACTTT
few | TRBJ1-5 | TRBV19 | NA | CASSMGRGSSNQPQHF | TGTGCCAGTAGTATGGGGAGGGGATCAAGCAATCAGCCCCAGCATTTT
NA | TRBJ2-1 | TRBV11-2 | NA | CASSSTGPTGGGNEQFF | TGTGCCAGCAGCTCAACCGGACCGACGGGTGGGGGCAATGAGCAGTTCTTC
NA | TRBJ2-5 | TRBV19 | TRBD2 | CASNSGRQETQYF | TGTGCCAGTAACTCCGGGAGGCAAGAGACCCAGTACTTC
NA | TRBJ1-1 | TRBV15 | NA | CATSRDTPRNTEAFF | TGTGCCACCAGCAGGGATACCCCTCGAAACACTGAAGCTTTCTTT
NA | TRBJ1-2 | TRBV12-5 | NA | CASGGDLSVRGYTF | TGTGCTAGTGGTGGGGATTTGAGCGTGCGGGGCTACACCTTC
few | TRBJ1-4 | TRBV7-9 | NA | CASSQGRDAEKLFF | TGTGCCAGCAGCCAAGGGAGGGATGCTGAAAAACTGTTTTTT